Below are 20 T cell receptor beta chains sequenced from a single sample in a study of blood T cell repertoires in COVID-19. Only in-frame clones appear in the TCRdb table, and some are missing; sequencing was by immunoSEQ multiplex PCR. Of about 240,000 clones listed, about 85% are singletons. The sequenced sample consisted of peripheral blood. The receptor set was obtained from a man aged 55 to 70 who had recovered from COVID-19.

This clone was counted a few times. The V and J genes are TRBV27 and TRBJ1-2; D might be TRBD1 (5 bases). The CDR3 contains 13 residues. V lost 6 bases, J lost 2 bases, and 10 bases lay in between. The germline CDR1 and CDR2 sequences are MNHEY and SMNVEV (reference sequence). The CDR3 reads CASRPTANYGYTF. CDR3 DNA sequence: TGTGCCAGCAGGCCGACAGCAAACTATGGCTACACCTTC.

The chain carries TRBV7-2 and TRBJ1-5; 7 bases agree with TRBD1. Trimming removed 6 bases from V and 0 bases from J; junction bases left unmatched: 5. Germline CDR1 and CDR2: SGHTA and FQGNSA. The CDR3 sequence is 15 residues long. The CDR3 spells CASRLGTASNQPQHF. CDR3 sequence (DNA): TGTGCCAGCAGACTAGGGACAGCTAGCAATCAGCCCCAGCATTTT.

CDR3 DNA sequence: TGTGCCAGCAGCCAAGGCGGGGAAACTGGACAGCCCCAGCATTTT. Amino acids: CASSQGGETGQPQHF. The chain carries TRBV11-1 and TRBJ1-5; D is uncertain. From germline, CDR1 is SGHAT and CDR2 FQDESV (reference sequence). There are 15 residues in the CDR3. Trimming took 5 bases from V and 7 from J, leaving 18 bases between them.

Only one count was recorded for this clone. V gene TRBV28 combines with J gene TRBJ2-3, with D possibly matching TRBD2 (5 bases). Trimming cost V 8 bases and J 6 bases, with 15 bases left between them. The length of the CDR3 is 13 residues. Germline V CDR1 and CDR2: MDHEN, SYDVKM. The CDR3, as DNA: TGTGCCAGCGGCAGCCCAGCGGATGATACGCAGTATTTT. This gives the protein CASGSPADDTQYF.

This chain uses TRBV7-8 with TRBJ2-3, with a tentative D call TRBD2 (5 bases). CDR1 and CDR2 (germline): SGHVS, FQNEAQ. Trimming left V 0 bases short and J 2 bases short, with 9 bases between. The CDR3 sequence is 15 residues long. CDR3 protein: CASSLAAGTTDTQYF. The CDR3 nucleotides are TGTGCCAGCAGCTTAGCGGCGGGTACCACAGATACGCAGTATTTT.

CDR3 sequence: CASSSGTTNTGELFF. CDR3 DNA sequence: TGCGCCAGCAGCTCCGGGACAACGAACACCGGGGAGCTGTTTTTT. The genes are TRBV5-1 and TRBJ2-2; D perhaps matches TRBD1 (6 bases). Germline V gene data show CDR1 as SGHRS and CDR2 as YFSETQ. The CDR3 spans 15 residues. V was trimmed by 3 bases and J by 0 bases, leaving 9 bases between them.

This chain links TRBV3-1 (or the pseudogene TRBV3-2) with TRBJ2-2, with TRBD1 matching over 10 bases. Trimming removed 4 bases from V and 1 base from J; junction bases left unmatched: 3. The germline V gene has CDR1 LGHDT and CDR2 YNNKEL (reference sequence). The CDR3 consists of 16 residues. CDR3 in amino acids: CASSRRDRGNTGELFF. The CDR3 DNA sequence: TGTGCCAGCAGCCGTCGGGACAGGGGGAACACCGGGGAGCTGTTTTTT.

V and J are TRBV11-2 and TRBJ2-1, with 7 bases that match TRBD2. The J segment lost 0 bases and the V segment lost 4 bases, leaving 6 bases of the junction unmatched. CDR1 and CDR2 from the germline V gene are SGHAT and FQNNGV. The CDR3 spans 16 residues. As DNA, the CDR3 is TGTGCCAGCAGCTCCACGTGGGGGGGCTCCTACAATGAGCAGTTCTTC. Protein product: CASSSTWGGSYNEQFF. Complete variable domain (other parts from reference TRBV11-2 and TRBJ2-1): EAGVAQSPRYKIIEKRQSVAFWCNPISGHATLYWYQQILGQGPKLLIQFQNNGVVDDSQLPKDRFSAERLKGVDSTLKIQPAKLEDSAVYLCASSSTWGGSYNEQFFGPGTRLTVL.

The J gene is TRBJ1-2, the V gene TRBV5-6, with TRBD1 matching 7 bases. Germline CDR1 reads SGHDT; CDR2 reads YYEEEE. The CDR3 spans 15 residues. The junction had 8 bases not matched to a gene; V was cut back by 2 bases and J by 4 bases. CDR3 loop: CASSLRTGSLYGYTF. The CDR3 DNA reads TGTGCCAGCAGCTTAAGGACAGGCTCCCTCTATGGCTACACCTTC.

V and J are TRBV7-2 and TRBJ2-6, with D maybe TRBD2 (6 bases). Between the trimmed V and J ends, which lost 5 bases and 0 bases, there was a span of 17 bases. Germline loops: CDR1 SGHTA, CDR2 FQGNSA. CDR3 length equals 18 residues. CDR3: CASSARRGPGSGANVLTF. The CDR3 DNA follows: TGTGCCAGCAGCGCCCGGAGGGGCCCCGGCTCTGGGGCCAACGTCCTGACTTTC.

This chain uses TRBV6-5 with TRBJ1-1; D possibly corresponds to TRBD1 (6 bases). CDR1 is MNHEY and CDR2 is SVGAGI in the germline V gene. Between the trimmed V and J ends, which lost 6 bases and 8 bases, there was a span of 22 bases. CDR3 length: 15 residues. This chain's CDR3 is CASSRGAQLGIEAFF. The CDR3 DNA reads TGTGCCAGCAGCCGGGGGGCCCAATTGGGGATAGAAGCTTTCTTT.

The V gene is TRBV5-5, the J gene TRBJ1-6; no reliable D call. The CDR3 extends over 15 amino acids. The germline V gene has CDR1 SGHKS and CDR2 YYEKEE (reference sequence). Between the trimmed V and J ends, which lost 1 base and 11 bases, there was a span of 16 bases. The CDR3 protein is CASSLRQAAIPPLHF. The CDR3 DNA follows: TGTGCCAGCAGCTTGAGGCAGGCTGCTATCCCACCCCTCCACTTT.

The rearrangement links TRBV7-2 to TRBJ1-3; D is unresolved. CDR3 length: 14 amino acids. Trimming took off 1 base at V and 4 bases at J, with 8 bases between the two ends. CDR1 and CDR2 (germline): SGHTA, FQGNSA. The CDR3 nucleotides read TGTGCCAGCAGCTTAGTTGGAGCCGGAAACACCATATATTTT. Protein sequence: CASSLVGAGNTIYF.

This clone was recorded once. The rearrangement uses TRBV7-7 and TRBJ2-3, with 10 bases lining up with TRBD2. Germline CDR1 is SSHAT and CDR2 is FNYEAQ (reference sequence). The CDR3 runs 16 residues. V was pared by 5 bases and J by 5 bases, with 10 bases of the junction left unmatched. This CDR3 reads CASSLNSGGAEDTQYF. CDR3 sequence (DNA): TGTGCCAGCAGCCTAAACAGCGGGGGGGCCGAAGATACGCAGTATTTT.

The V and J genes are TRBV6-5 and TRBJ2-1; TRBD2 matches 7 bases. The J segment lost 8 bases and the V segment lost 6 bases, leaving 10 bases of the junction unmatched. From germline, CDR1 is MNHEY and CDR2 SVGAGI. The CDR3 loop spans 14 amino acids. CDR3 nucleotide sequence: TGTGCCAGCAGCCTTGACCATCGGGGGGATGAGCAGTTCTTC. It specifies CASSLDHRGDEQFF.

This chain joins TRBV6-5 and TRBJ2-2; maybe TRBD1 (6 bases). CDR3 length: 14 residues. Germline V lookup: CDR1 MNHEY, CDR2 SVGAGI. The germline V and J ends were trimmed by 5 bases and 6 bases, with 13 bases remaining between them. The CDR3 nucleotides read TGTGCCAGCAGTACTTCAGGGGCGGCCGGGGAGCTGTTTTTT. Translating it yields CASSTSGAAGELFF.

The table lists this clone with a count of one. The rearrangement links TRBV5-1 to TRBJ2-3; D may be TRBD1 (7 bases). With 4 bases removed from V and 3 bases from J, the gap between germline ends came to 18 bases. The CDR3 spans 16 residues. Germline-derived CDR1 and CDR2 are SGHRS and YFSETQ. CDR3 protein: CASSPSRGVRTDTQYF. DNA of the CDR3: TGCGCCAGCAGCCCGAGCAGGGGGGTGAGGACAGATACGCAGTATTTT. The whole variable domain, remainder taken from reference TRBV5-1 and TRBJ2-3, is KAGVTQTPRYLIKTRGQQVTLSCSPISGHRSVSWYQQTPGQGLQFLFEYFSETQRNKGNFPGRFSGRQFSNSRSEMNVSTLELGDSALYLCASSPSRGVRTDTQYFGPGTRLTVL.

This clone showed up just once. This chain connects TRBV6-1 to TRBJ1-5; D is unclear. V lost 1 base and J 16 bases, leaving 11 bases between the germline ends. Germline CDR1 and CDR2: MNHNS and SASEGT. The CDR3 length is 11 residues. CDR3 DNA sequence: TGTGCCAGCAGTGAAGGCTACCGCTTCCATTTT. Its protein product is CASSEGYRFHF.

The CDR3 reads CASRLYQGSNEKLFF. In nucleotides, the CDR3 is TGTGCCAGCAGATTGTATCAGGGTTCTAATGAAAAACTGTTTTTT. V usage is TRBV2 and J usage is TRBJ1-4, with D tentatively TRBD1 (5 bases). The CDR3 extends over 15 amino acids. V dropped 6 bases and J dropped 3 bases, with 14 bases sitting between them. Per the germline V gene, CDR1 is SNHLY and CDR2 is FYNNEI.

This clone was picked up one time. The chain couples TRBV2 to TRBJ1-4; maybe TRBD1 (5 bases). The V and J ends lost 8 bases and 4 bases respectively, with 14 bases between them. Germline V gene lookup returns CDR1 SNHLY and CDR2 FYNNEI. The CDR3 length is 14 residues. CDR3 amino acids: CASYKGASNEKLFF. For the CDR3, the DNA is TGTGCCAGCTACAAAGGGGCAAGTAATGAAAAACTGTTTTTT.